The sequence of this T cell receptor (beta chain) was determined in a study of CD8 T cells in ankylosing spondylitis. In TCRdb, the 5' RACE reads were re-called with MiXCR into one record per CDR3 protein. Among approximately 540,000 distinct CDR3 sequences listed, roughly 12% were seen once. Germline CDR1 is SQVTM and CDR2 is ANQGSEA. V dropped 2 bases and J dropped 4 bases, with 10 bases sitting between them. This CDR3 is 13 amino acids long. This clonotype was detected a few times. Its antigen is not identified. Study findings and constraints: Previous work reported some of these motif variants in the synovial fluid and blood of reactive arthritis. A motif in TCR beta, a set of under ten highly homologous variants, appeared characteristic of ankylosing spondylitis blood. Reportedly, significant enrichment of disease-linked clones occurred in matched ankylosing spondylitis synovial fluid. Disease-associated clones were CD8+ and fairly uncommon in peripheral blood.

Sequenced material: blood, either unsorted or a sorted T cell fraction (not recorded which). The source of this sequence is a male donor with ankylosing spondylitis. The chain links TRBV29-1 to TRBJ2-3; maybe TRBD1 (5 bases). This CDR3 reads CSVELGRADTQYF. The DNA for the CDR3 is TGCAGCGTTGAATTGGGGCGAGCAGATACGCAGTATTTT.